This T cell receptor (beta chain) was sequenced for a study of cytomegalovirus exposure and HLA in healthy donors. General study findings and limits: Most sequenced TCRs were rare (though some public TCRs occurred in many donors). Reported results showed that the classifier diagnosed cytomegalovirus status with high specificity and sensitivity. Associated with cytomegalovirus, according to the listing, were around 160 TCR beta chains. The CMV antigen specificity of a few CMV-associated chains was confirmed through in vitro analysis.

In regard to this clone: The antigen remains undetermined.

V lost 5 bases and J 10 bases, leaving 15 bases between the germline ends. CDR1 and CDR2 from the germline V gene are MNHEY and SVGAGI. The CDR3 length is 13 residues. Clones were read by immunoSEQ multiplex PCR, and TCRdb kept only the in-frame ones, dropping some. This table holds around 230,000 clones, approximately 86% found once. The rearrangement uses TRBV6-5 and TRBJ2-1; maybe TRBD2 (6 bases). This TCR was sampled from a woman between 25 and 40 years old in good health and CMV-seropositive. Sequencing input: PBMCs. The CDR3 DNA is TGTGCCAGCAGTGGAGGGCCCCTTACCGAGCAGTTCTTC. Translating it yields CASSGGPLTEQFF.